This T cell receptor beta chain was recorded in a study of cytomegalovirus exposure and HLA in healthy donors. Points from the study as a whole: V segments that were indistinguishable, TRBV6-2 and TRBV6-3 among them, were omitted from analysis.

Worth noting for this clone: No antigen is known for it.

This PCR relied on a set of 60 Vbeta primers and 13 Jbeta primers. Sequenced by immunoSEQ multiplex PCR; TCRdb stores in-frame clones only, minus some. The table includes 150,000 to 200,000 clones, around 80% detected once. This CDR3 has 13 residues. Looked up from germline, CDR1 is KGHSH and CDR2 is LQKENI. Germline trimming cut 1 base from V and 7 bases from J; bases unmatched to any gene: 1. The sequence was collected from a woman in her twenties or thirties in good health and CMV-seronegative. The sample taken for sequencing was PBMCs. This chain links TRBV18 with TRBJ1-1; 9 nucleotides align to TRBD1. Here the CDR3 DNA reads TGTGCCAGCTCACCACTGACAGGGGGTGAAGCTTTCTTT. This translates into CASSPLTGGEAFF. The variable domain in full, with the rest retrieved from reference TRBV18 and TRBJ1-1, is NAGVMQNPRHLVRRRGQEARLRCSPMKGHSHVYWYRQLPEEGLKFMVYLQKENIIDESGMPKERFSAEFPKEGPSILRIQQVVRGDSAAYFCASSPLTGGEAFFGQGTRLTVV.